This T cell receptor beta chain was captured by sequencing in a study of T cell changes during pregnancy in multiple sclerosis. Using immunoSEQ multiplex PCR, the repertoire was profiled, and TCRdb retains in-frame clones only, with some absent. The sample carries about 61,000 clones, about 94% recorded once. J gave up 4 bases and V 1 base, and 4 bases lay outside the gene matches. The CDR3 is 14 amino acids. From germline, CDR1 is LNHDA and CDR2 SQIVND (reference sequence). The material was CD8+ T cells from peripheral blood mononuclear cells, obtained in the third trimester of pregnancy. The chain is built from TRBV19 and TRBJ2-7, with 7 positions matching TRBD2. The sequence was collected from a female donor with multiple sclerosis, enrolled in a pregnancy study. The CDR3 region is CASSIAGTKYEQYF. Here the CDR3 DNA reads TGTGCCAGTAGTATAGCGGGGACTAAGTACGAGCAGTACTTC.